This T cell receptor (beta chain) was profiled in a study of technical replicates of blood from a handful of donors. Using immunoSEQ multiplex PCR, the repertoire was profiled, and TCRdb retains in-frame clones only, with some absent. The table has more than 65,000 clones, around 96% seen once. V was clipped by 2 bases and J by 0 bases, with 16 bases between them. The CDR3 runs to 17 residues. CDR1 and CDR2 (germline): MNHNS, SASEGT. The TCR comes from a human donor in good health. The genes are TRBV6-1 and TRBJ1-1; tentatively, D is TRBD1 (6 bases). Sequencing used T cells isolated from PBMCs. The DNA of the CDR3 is TGTGCCAGCAGTGAACACCCGGGGGGCCTCATGAACACTGAAGCTTTCTTT. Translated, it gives CASSEHPGGLMNTEAFF.